This TCR beta chain was captured in a study of blood T cell repertoires in COVID-19. The CDR3 covers 14 residues. Trimming took 7 bases from V and 5 from J, leaving 17 bases between them. CDR1 is MNHEY, CDR2 SVGAGI, per germline. Study processing details: Amplification with reference gene primers provided the estimates of nucleated cell counts. The data were produced by immunoSEQ multiplex PCR, yet TCRdb's version contains in-frame clones alone and is incomplete. The V and J calls and clone size were taken over from that table, and D and trimming were inferred from the DNA. The sample holds 150,000 to 200,000 clones, 65% to 90% seen once.

This rearrangement joins TRBV6-5 to TRBJ1-1; D is perhaps TRBD1 (5 bases). Sequencing used peripheral blood. The TCR sequence derives from a man aged 50-60 years with active or convalescent COVID-19. For the CDR3, the DNA is TGTGCCAGCATCGAACAGGTACAGCAGACTGAAGCTTTCTTT. Translating gives CASIEQVQQTEAFF.